This T cell receptor beta chain appears in the sequencing data of a study of T-cell memory formation after mild COVID-19. TCRdb processed the 5' RACE reads anew with MiXCR; each CDR3 protein has one entry. The profile covers approximately 210,000 distinct CDR3 sequences, with about a sixth appearing a single time and 2.4% taken by the ten largest. V was clipped by 1 base and J by 0 bases, with 7 bases between them. The CDR3 runs 15 residues. CDR1 and CDR2 (germline): SGHTA, FQGNSA. The genes are TRBV7-2 and TRBJ2-1; D gene unclear. The receptor's source is an adult woman who had mild COVID-19 (a few samples of this study predate the infection). Cell type and time point are not known. The material sequenced was PBMCs or a T cell subset sorted from them (not recorded which). CDR3 bases: TGTGCCAGCAGCTTAGAGGTAAGCTCCTACAATGAGCAGTTCTTC. This translates into CASSLEVSSYNEQFF. Looking up the rest from reference TRBV7-2 and TRBJ2-1 gives the full variable domain: GAGVSQSPSNKVTEKGKDVELRCDPISGHTALYWYRQSLGQGLEFLIYFQGNSAPDKSGLPSDRFSAERTGGSVSTLTIQRTQQEDSAVYLCASSLEVSSYNEQFFGPGTRLTVL.